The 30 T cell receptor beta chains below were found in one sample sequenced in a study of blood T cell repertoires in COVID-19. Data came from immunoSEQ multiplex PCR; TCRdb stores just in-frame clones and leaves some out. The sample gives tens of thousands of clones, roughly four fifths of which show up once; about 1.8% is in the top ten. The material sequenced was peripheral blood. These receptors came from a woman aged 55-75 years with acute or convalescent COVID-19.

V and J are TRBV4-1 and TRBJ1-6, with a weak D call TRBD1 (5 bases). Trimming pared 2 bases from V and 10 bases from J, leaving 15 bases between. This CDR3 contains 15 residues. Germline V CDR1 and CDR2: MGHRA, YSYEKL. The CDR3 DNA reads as TGCGCCAGCAGCCAACCGGGACTCAAAGGGTCACCCCTCCACTTT. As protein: CASSQPGLKGSPLHF.

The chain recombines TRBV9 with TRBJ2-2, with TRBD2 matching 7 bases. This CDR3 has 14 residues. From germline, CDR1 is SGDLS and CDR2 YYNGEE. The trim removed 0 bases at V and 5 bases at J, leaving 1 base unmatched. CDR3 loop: CASSVDGGTGELFF. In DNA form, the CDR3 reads TGTGCCAGCAGCGTAGACGGGGGGACCGGGGAGCTGTTTTTT.

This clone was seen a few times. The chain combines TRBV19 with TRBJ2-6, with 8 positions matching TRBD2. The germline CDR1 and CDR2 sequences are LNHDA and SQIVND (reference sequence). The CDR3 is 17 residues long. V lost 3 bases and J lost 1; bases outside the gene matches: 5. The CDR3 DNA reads TGTGCCAGTAGTATCGGGAGGGGTAGATCTGGGGCCAACGTCCTGACTTTC. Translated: CASSIGRGRSGANVLTF.

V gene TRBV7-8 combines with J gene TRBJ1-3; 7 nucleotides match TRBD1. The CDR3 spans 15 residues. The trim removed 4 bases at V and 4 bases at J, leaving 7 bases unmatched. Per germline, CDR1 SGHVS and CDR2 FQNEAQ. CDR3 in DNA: TGTGCCAGCAGCTCAGCTGGGACAGCAGGAAACACCATATATTTT. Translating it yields CASSSAGTAGNTIYF.

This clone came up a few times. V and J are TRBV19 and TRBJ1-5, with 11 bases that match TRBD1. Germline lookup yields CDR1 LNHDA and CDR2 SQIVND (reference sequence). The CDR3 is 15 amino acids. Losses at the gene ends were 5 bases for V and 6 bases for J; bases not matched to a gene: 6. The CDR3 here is CASSLQGQGAQPQHF. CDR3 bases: TGTGCCAGTAGTTTACAAGGACAGGGGGCTCAGCCCCAGCATTTT. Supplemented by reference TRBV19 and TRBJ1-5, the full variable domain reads DGGITQSPKYLFRKEGQNVTLSCEQNLNHDAMYWYRQDPGQGLRLIYYSQIVNDFQKGDIAEGYSVSREKKESFPLTVTSAQKNPTAFYLCASSLQGQGAQPQHFGDGTRLSIL.

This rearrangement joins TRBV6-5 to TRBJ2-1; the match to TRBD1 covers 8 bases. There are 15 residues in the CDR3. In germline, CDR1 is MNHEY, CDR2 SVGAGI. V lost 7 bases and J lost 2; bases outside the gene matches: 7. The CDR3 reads CASNEDRVPYNEQFF. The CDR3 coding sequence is TGTGCCAGCAACGAGGACAGGGTACCCTACAATGAGCAGTTCTTC.

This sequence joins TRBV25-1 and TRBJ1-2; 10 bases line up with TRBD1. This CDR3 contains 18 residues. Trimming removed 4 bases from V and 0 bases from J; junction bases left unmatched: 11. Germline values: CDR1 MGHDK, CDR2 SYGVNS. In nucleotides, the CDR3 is TGTGCCAGCAGTGGAAACAGAGGACAGGGGGTAGCTAACTATGGCTACACCTTC. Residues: CASSGNRGQGVANYGYTF.

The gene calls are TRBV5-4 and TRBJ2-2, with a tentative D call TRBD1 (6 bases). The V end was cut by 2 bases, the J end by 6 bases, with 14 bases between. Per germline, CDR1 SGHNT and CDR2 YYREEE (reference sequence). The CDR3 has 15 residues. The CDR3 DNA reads TGTGCCAGCAGCTTAAACAGGGACCGCGCCGGGGAGCTGTTTTTT. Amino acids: CASSLNRDRAGELFF.

The CDR3 coding sequence is TGTGCCAGCAGCTGGACAGGGGGCAATGAGCAGTTCTTC. Amino acid sequence: CASSWTGGNEQFF. The chain joins TRBV7-3 to TRBJ2-1; 10 bases map to TRBD1. The CDR3 covers 13 residues. CDR1 and CDR2 from the germline V gene are SGHTA and FQGTGA. V lost 4 bases and J lost 6; bases outside the gene matches: 0.

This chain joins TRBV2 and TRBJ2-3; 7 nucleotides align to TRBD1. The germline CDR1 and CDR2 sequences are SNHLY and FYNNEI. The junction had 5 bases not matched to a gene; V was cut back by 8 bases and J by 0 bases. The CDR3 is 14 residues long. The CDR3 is CASGTETSTDTQYF. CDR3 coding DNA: TGTGCCAGCGGGACAGAGACTAGCACAGATACGCAGTATTTT. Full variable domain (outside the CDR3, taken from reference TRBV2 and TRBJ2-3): EPEVTQTPSHQVTQMGQEVILRCVPISNHLYFYWYRQILGQKVEFLVSFYNNEISEKSEIFDDQFSVERPDGSNFTLKIRSTKLEDSAMYFCASGTETSTDTQYFGPGTRLTVL.

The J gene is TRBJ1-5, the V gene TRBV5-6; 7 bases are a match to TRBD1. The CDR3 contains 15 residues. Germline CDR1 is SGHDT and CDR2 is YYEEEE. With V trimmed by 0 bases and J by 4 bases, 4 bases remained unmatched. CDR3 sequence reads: CASSLVRQGNQPQHF. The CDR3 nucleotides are TGTGCCAGCAGCTTGGTGAGACAGGGTAATCAGCCCCAGCATTTT.

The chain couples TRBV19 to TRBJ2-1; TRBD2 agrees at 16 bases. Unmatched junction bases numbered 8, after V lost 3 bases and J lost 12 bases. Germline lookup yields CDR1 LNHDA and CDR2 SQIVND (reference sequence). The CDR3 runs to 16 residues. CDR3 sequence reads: CASSMDGTSGRGRQFF. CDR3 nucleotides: TGTGCCAGTAGTATGGACGGGACTAGCGGGAGGGGAAGGCAGTTCTTC. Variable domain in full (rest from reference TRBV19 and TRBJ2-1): DGGITQSPKYLFRKEGQNVTLSCEQNLNHDAMYWYRQDPGQGLRLIYYSQIVNDFQKGDIAEGYSVSREKKESFPLTVTSAQKNPTAFYLCASSMDGTSGRGRQFFGPGTRLTVL.

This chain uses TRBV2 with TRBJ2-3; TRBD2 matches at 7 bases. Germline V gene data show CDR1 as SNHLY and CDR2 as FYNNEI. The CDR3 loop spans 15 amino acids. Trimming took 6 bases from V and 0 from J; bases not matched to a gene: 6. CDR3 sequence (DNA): TGTGCCAGCAGCTGGGAGGGCACTAGCACAGATACGCAGTATTTT. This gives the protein CASSWEGTSTDTQYF.

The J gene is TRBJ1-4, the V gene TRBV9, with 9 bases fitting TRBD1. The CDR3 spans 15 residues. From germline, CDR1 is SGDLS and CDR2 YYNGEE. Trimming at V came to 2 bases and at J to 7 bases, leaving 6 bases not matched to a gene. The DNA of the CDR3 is TGTGCCAGCAGCGTCACAGGGGGCGCAAGTGAAAAACTGTTTTTT. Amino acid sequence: CASSVTGGASEKLFF. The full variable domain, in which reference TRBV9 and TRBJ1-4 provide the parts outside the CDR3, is DSGVTQTPKHLITATGQRVTLRCSPRSGDLSVYWYQQSLDQGLQFLIQYYNGEERAKGNILERFSAQQFPDLHSELNLSSLELGDSALYFCASSVTGGASEKLFFGSGTQLSVL.

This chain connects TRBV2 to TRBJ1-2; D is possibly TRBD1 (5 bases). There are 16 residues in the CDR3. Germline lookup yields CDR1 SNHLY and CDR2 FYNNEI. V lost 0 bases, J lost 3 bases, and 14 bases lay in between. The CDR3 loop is CASSEAGRGSDYGYTF. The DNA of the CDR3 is TGTGCCAGCAGTGAAGCGGGTCGGGGGTCTGACTATGGCTACACCTTC.

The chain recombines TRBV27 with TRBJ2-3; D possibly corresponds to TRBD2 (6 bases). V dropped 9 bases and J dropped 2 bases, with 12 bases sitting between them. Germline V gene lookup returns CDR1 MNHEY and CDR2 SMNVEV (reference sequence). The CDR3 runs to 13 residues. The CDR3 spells CASRRENTDTQYF. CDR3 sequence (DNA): TGTGCCAGTCGGAGGGAGAACACAGATACGCAGTATTTT.

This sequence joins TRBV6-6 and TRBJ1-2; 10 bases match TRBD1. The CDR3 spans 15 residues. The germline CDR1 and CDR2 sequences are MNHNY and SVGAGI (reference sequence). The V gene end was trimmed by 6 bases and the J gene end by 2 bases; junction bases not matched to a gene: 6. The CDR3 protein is CASSLDRGPNYGYTF. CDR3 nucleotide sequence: TGTGCCAGCAGCCTCGACAGGGGGCCCAACTATGGCTACACCTTC.

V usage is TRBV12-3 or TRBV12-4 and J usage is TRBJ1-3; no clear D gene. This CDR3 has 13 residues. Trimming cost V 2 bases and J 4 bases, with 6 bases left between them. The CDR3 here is CASSLPVGNTIYF. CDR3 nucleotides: TGTGCCAGCAGTTTACCGGTCGGAAACACCATATATTTT.

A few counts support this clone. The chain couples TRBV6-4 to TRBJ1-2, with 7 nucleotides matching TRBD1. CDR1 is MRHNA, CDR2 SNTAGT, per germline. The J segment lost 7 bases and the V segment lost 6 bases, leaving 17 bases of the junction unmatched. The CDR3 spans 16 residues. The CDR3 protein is CASSPQGFGPRFGYTF. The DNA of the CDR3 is TGTGCCAGCAGCCCACAGGGGTTTGGGCCTAGGTTTGGCTACACCTTC.

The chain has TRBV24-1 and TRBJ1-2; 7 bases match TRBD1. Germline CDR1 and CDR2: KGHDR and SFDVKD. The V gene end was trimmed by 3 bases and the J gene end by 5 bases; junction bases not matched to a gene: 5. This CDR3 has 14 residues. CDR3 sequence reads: CATSDTRQGYGYTF. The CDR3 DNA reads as TGTGCCACCAGTGATACCCGACAGGGATATGGCTACACCTTC.

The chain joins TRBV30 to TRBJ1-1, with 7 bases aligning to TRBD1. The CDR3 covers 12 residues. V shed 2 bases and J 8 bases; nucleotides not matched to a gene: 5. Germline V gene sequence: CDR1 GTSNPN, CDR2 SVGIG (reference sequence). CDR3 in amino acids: CAWSRDREEAFF. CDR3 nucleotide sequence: TGTGCCTGGAGTAGAGACAGGGAGGAAGCTTTCTTT. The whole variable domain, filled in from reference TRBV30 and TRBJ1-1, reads SQTIHQWPATLVQPVGSPLSLECTVEGTSNPNLYWYRQAAGRGLQLLFYSVGIGQISSEVPQNLSASRPQDRQFILSSKKLLLSDSGFYLCAWSRDREEAFFGQGTRLTVV.

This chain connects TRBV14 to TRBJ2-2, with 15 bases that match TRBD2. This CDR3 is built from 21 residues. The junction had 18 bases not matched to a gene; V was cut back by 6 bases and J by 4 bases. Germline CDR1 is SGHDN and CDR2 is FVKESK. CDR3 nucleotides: TGTGCCAGCAGACCTCAAACCGGGACTAGCGGGAGGCGAGTATGCACCGGGGAGCTGTTTTTT. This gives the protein CASRPQTGTSGRRVCTGELFF.

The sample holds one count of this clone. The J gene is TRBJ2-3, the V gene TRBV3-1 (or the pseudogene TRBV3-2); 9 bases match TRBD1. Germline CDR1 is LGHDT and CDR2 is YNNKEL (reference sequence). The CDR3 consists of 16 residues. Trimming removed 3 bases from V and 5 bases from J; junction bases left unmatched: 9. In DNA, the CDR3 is TGTGCCAGCAGCCATTGGACAGGGGAGGCCCGAGATACGCAGTATTTT. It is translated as CASSHWTGEARDTQYF.

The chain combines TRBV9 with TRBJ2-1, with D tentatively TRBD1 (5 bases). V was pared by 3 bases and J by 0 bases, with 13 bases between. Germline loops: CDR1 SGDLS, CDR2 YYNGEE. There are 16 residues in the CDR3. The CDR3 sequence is CASSEGAVGSYNEQFF. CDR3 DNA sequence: TGTGCCAGCAGCGAAGGGGCGGTCGGCTCCTACAATGAGCAGTTCTTC.

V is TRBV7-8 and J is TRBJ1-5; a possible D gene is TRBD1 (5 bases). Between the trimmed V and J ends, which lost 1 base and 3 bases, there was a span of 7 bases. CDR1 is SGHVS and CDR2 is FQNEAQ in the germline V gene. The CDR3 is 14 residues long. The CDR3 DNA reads TGTGCCAGCAGCTTAGACAGGATCAATCAGCCCCAGCATTTT. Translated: CASSLDRINQPQHF.

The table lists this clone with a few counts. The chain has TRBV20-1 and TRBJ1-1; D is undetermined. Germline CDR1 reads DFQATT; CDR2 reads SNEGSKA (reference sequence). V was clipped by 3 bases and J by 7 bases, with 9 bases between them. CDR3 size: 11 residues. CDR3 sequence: CSASKYIEAFF. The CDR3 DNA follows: TGCAGTGCTAGTAAATACATTGAAGCTTTCTTT.

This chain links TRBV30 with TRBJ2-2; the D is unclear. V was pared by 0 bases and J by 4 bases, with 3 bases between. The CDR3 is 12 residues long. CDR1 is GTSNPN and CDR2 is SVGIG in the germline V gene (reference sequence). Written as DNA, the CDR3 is TGTGCCTGGAGTGTACTCACCGGGGAGCTGTTTTTT. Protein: CAWSVLTGELFF.

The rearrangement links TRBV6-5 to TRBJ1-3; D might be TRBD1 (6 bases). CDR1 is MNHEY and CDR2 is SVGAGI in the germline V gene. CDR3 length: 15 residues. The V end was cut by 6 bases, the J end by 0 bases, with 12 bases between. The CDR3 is CASRSQGISGNTIYF. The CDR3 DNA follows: TGTGCCAGCAGATCACAGGGAATCTCTGGAAACACCATATATTTT.

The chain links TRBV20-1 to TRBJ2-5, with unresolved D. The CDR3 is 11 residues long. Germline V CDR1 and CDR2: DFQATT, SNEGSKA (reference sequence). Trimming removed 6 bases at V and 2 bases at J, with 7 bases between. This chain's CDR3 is CSAERQETQYF. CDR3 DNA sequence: TGCAGTGCCGAGCGACAAGAGACCCAGTACTTC.

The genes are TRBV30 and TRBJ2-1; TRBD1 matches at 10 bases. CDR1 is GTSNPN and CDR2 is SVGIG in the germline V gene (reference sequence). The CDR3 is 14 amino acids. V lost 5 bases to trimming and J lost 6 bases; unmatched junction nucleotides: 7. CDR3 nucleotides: TGTGCCTGGGTTCGGGGACAGGGGCTCAATGAGCAGTTCTTC. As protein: CAWVRGQGLNEQFF.